What follows are 31 T cell receptor beta chains derived from one specimen sequenced in a study of blood T cell repertoires in COVID-19. Method: immunoSEQ multiplex PCR; TCRdb's copy keeps in-frame clones and lacks some. The table includes tens of thousands of clones, 70% to 90% detected once. Sequencing was performed on peripheral blood. The source of these receptors is a man between 60 and 75 years old with COVID-19, enrolled during active disease.

The gene calls are TRBV5-1 and TRBJ2-7, with TRBD1 as a possible D gene (8 bases). The CDR3 is 15 residues long. Between the trimmed V and J ends, which lost 5 bases and 3 bases, there was a span of 18 bases. The germline gives CDR1 SGHRS, CDR2 YFSETQ. In DNA, the CDR3 is TGCGCCAGCAGTCCGGGGGGACAGGTCATCTACGAGCAGTACTTC. Translating gives CASSPGGQVIYEQYF.

The V and J genes are TRBV5-1 and TRBJ2-5, with D maybe TRBD1 (5 bases). The V gene lost 4 bases and the J gene lost 5 bases, with 24 bases spanning the gap. CDR1 SGHRS and CDR2 YFSETQ come from the germline V gene. The CDR3 spans 17 residues. The CDR3 here is CASSLPTGRTAGETQYF. The CDR3, as DNA: TGCGCCAGCAGCCTACCTACGGGCCGCACGGCAGGGGAGACCCAGTACTTC. Supplemented by reference TRBV5-1 and TRBJ2-5, the full variable domain reads KAGVTQTPRYLIKTRGQQVTLSCSPISGHRSVSWYQQTPGQGLQFLFEYFSETQRNKGNFPGRFSGRQFSNSRSEMNVSTLELGDSALYLCASSLPTGRTAGETQYFGPGTRLLVL.

This sequence joins TRBV11-2 and TRBJ1-3, with D uncertain. The CDR3 covers 14 residues. Trimming removed 4 bases at V and 1 base at J, with 8 bases between. Germline assignment: CDR1 SGHAT and CDR2 FQNNGV. The CDR3 DNA is TGTGCCAGCAGCTCGGTGGTGTCTGGAAACACCATATATTTT. Translating gives CASSSVVSGNTIYF.

V and J are TRBV7-2 and TRBJ1-2; 8 bases map to TRBD1. V shed 2 bases, J shed 5 bases, and the junction held 7 bases outside the gene matches. The CDR3 loop spans 15 amino acids. CDR1 is SGHTA and CDR2 is FQGNSA in the germline V gene. As DNA, the CDR3 is TGTGCCAGCAGCTTATTTGGGACAGGACTTTATGGCTACACCTTC. This gives the protein CASSLFGTGLYGYTF.

V and J are TRBV30 and TRBJ2-7, with TRBD2 identical over 7 bases. The germline gives CDR1 GTSNPN, CDR2 SVGIG (reference sequence). After removal of 5 bases from V and 2 bases from J, the junction contained 9 bases not matched to a gene. There are 14 residues in the CDR3. The CDR3 here is CAWGKTSLAYEQYF. CDR3 DNA sequence: TGTGCCTGGGGAAAGACTAGCTTGGCCTACGAGCAGTACTTC.

V is TRBV4-2 and J is TRBJ1-3, with D perhaps TRBD1 (6 bases). V lost 0 bases, J lost 4 bases, and 13 bases lay in between. In germline, CDR1 is LGHNA, CDR2 YNFKEQ. The CDR3 contains 16 residues. The CDR3 region is CASSQDPRGFGNTIYF. CDR3 nucleotides: TGTGCCAGCAGCCAAGATCCCAGGGGATTCGGAAACACCATATATTTT.

V gene TRBV10-1 combines with J gene TRBJ2-5; TRBD2 is a possible D gene (6 bases). CDR3 length: 18 residues. Between the trimmed V and J ends, which lost 2 bases and 5 bases, there was a span of 24 bases. Germline lookup yields CDR1 WNHNN and CDR2 SYGVQD (reference sequence). CDR3 region: CASSEDSKAGRKRETQYF. CDR3 DNA: TGCGCCAGCAGTGAGGACAGTAAAGCGGGTAGGAAAAGGGAGACCCAGTACTTC.

The chain carries TRBV12-5 and TRBJ1-5; 9 positions match TRBD1. Looked up from germline, CDR1 is LGHNT and CDR2 is FRNRAP. The CDR3 spans 22 residues. J was trimmed by 7 bases and V by 0 bases; bases with no gene match: 25. CDR3 DNA sequence: TGTGCTAGTGGTTTGGTAAGCGTCCAAACACTCCTCACACAGGGGGCTGGACAGCCCCAGCATTTT. Translating gives CASGLVSVQTLLTQGAGQPQHF.

This clone has more than one count but fewer than ten. The chain recombines TRBV6-4 with TRBJ2-2; 9 bases agree with TRBD1. Losses at the gene ends were 6 bases for V and 4 bases for J; bases not matched to a gene: 3. Germline assignment: CDR1 MRHNA and CDR2 SNTAGT. The CDR3 has 14 amino acids. This CDR3 is CASSEQGATGELFF. The CDR3 DNA sequence: TGTGCCAGCAGCGAACAGGGGGCCACCGGGGAGCTGTTTTTT.

Here the CDR3 DNA reads TGTGCCACCTCCGAGGGCGGGACAGATCGAAACACCATATATTTT. The encoded protein is CATSEGGTDRNTIYF. The chain has TRBV18 and TRBJ1-3; 7 nucleotides line up with TRBD1. Germline CDR1 KGHSH, CDR2 LQKENI. The CDR3 extends over 15 amino acids. The junction had 14 bases not matched to a gene; V was cut back by 10 bases and J by 5 bases.

V usage is TRBV7-2 and J usage is TRBJ2-1; TRBD2 is a possible D gene (6 bases). The CDR3 extends over 15 amino acids. The V gene lost 2 bases and the J gene lost 7 bases, with 15 bases spanning the gap. The germline V gene encodes CDR1 SGHTA and CDR2 FQGNSA. The CDR3: CASSLRLVIGNEQFF. CDR3 bases: TGTGCCAGCAGCTTACGACTAGTGATTGGTAATGAGCAGTTCTTC.

The rearrangement joins TRBV6-1 to TRBJ2-1, with 12 nucleotides matching TRBD2. Trimming removed 2 bases from V and 3 bases from J; junction bases left unmatched: 8. The CDR3 length is 18 residues. The germline gives CDR1 MNHNS, CDR2 SASEGT. CDR3 nucleotides: TGTGCCAGCAGTGAAAGGCTAGCGGGAGGGCCAGGCTACAATGAGCAGTTCTTC. Encoded protein: CASSERLAGGPGYNEQFF.

Only a few counts were recorded for this clone. The J gene is TRBJ2-1, the V gene TRBV27, with a tentative D call TRBD2 (7 bases). Per the germline V gene, CDR1 is MNHEY and CDR2 is SMNVEV (reference sequence). V was clipped by 0 bases and J by 9 bases, with 15 bases between them. The CDR3 length is 15 residues. The CDR3 sequence: CASSLSWGGAFEQFF. The CDR3 DNA reads as TGTGCCAGCAGTTTATCTTGGGGGGGGGCTTTTGAGCAGTTCTTC.

The chain joins TRBV29-1 to TRBJ1-1, with TRBD1 matching 8 bases. Germline-derived CDR1 and CDR2 are SQVTM and ANQGSEA. Trimming at V came to 3 bases and at J to 4 bases, leaving 4 bases not matched to a gene. The CDR3 has 13 amino acids. The CDR3 nucleotides read TGCAGCGTTGACCGTCAGGGGGCCACTGAAGCTTTCTTT. This gives the protein CSVDRQGATEAFF.

DNA for the CDR3: TGTGCCAGCAGTACCGGGACAGGGGTGTACTATGGCTACACCTTC. Its protein product is CASSTGTGVYYGYTF. The gene calls are TRBV6-2 or TRBV6-3 and TRBJ1-2; 10 positions match TRBD1. The CDR3 spans 15 residues. The germline gives CDR1 MNHEY, CDR2 SVGEGT. Germline trimming cut 5 bases from V and 3 bases from J; bases unmatched to any gene: 6.

With regard to this clone: Other DNA sequences within the sample encode an identical CDR3. The genes are TRBV18 and TRBJ2-3; 7 nucleotides line up with TRBD1. Germline values: CDR1 KGHSH, CDR2 LQKENI. V trimming: 2 bases; J trimming: 0 bases; junction bases outside the gene matches: 2. The length of the CDR3 is 15 residues. The CDR3 region has the DNA TGTGCCAGCTCACCAAGGGACAGTAGCACAGATACGCAGTATTTT. The encoded protein is CASSPRDSSTDTQYF.

The rearrangement uses TRBV5-1 and TRBJ2-1, with D perhaps matching TRBD1 (5 bases). Germline CDR1 and CDR2: SGHRS and YFSETQ. The CDR3 runs to 15 residues. With 2 bases removed from V and 0 bases from J, the gap between germline ends came to 9 bases. This chain's CDR3 is CASSLQAASYNEQFF. The CDR3 coding sequence is TGCGCCAGCAGCTTACAGGCGGCCTCCTACAATGAGCAGTTCTTC.

The chain links TRBV19 to TRBJ1-3; D gene uncertain. The CDR3 runs to 14 residues. The germline V and J ends were trimmed by 5 bases and 0 bases, with 8 bases remaining between them. The germline V gene encodes CDR1 LNHDA and CDR2 SQIVND (reference sequence). In nucleotides, the CDR3 is TGTGCCAGTAGTGTCCCAGGCTCTGGAAACACCATATATTTT. As protein: CASSVPGSGNTIYF.

The chain has TRBV21-1 and TRBJ2-7; the table gives TRBD2 as D, unverified against the DNA. TRBV21-1 is classified as a pseudogene. The CDR3 is 17 residues long. The CDR3 nucleotides read TGTGCCAGCAGCAAAGGGACGATAGCGGGGCACTCCTACGAGCAGTACTTC. Its translation is CASSKGTIAGHSYEQYF.

This sequence joins TRBV30 and TRBJ2-2; D is uncertain. The germline CDR1 and CDR2 sequences are GTSNPN and SVGIG (reference sequence). The CDR3 contains 15 residues. The V end was cut by 4 bases, the J end by 1 base, with 13 bases between. CDR3 loop: CAWKFPYMNTGELFF. The CDR3 bases are TGTGCCTGGAAGTTCCCTTACATGAACACCGGGGAGCTGTTTTTT.

This sequence joins TRBV6-2 or TRBV6-3 and TRBJ2-7, with 7 positions matching TRBD1. J was trimmed by 4 bases and V by 0 bases; bases with no gene match: 3. The CDR3 spans 14 residues. Per the germline V gene, CDR1 is MNHEY and CDR2 is SVGEGT. The CDR3 sequence: CASSYSRGQYEQYF. The CDR3 nucleotides read TGTGCCAGCAGTTACTCGAGGGGGCAGTACGAGCAGTACTTC.

Here the CDR3 reads CASSSQVEAFF. In nucleotides, the CDR3 is TGTGCCAGCAGTTCTCAGGTTGAAGCTTTCTTT. This chain connects TRBV6-6 to TRBJ1-1, with unresolved D. V lost 4 bases to trimming and J lost 7 bases, with 7 bases between them. The CDR3 spans 11 residues. Germline loops: CDR1 MNHNY, CDR2 SVGAGI (reference sequence).

CDR3 amino acids: CATSDLGTGAGETQYF. CDR3 sequence (DNA): TGTGCCACCAGTGATTTAGGGACAGGGGCAGGAGAGACCCAGTACTTC. V and J are TRBV24-1 and TRBJ2-5; 10 bases are shared with TRBD1. Germline V gives CDR1 KGHDR, CDR2 SFDVKD. This CDR3 comprises 16 residues. The trim removed 1 base at V and 4 bases at J, leaving 5 bases unmatched.

The chain combines TRBV18 with TRBJ2-7; no clear D gene. The CDR3 spans 14 residues. Deletions cut 3 bases from V and 7 bases from J, with 16 bases between. Germline CDR1 KGHSH, CDR2 LQKENI. The CDR3 bases are TGTGCCAGCTCACCGAGCCCAGGTGCGTGGGAGCAGTACTTC. Translation: CASSPSPGAWEQYF.

The chain couples TRBV6-1 to TRBJ2-1; 10 positions match TRBD1. V lost 2 bases, J lost 2 bases, and 3 bases stayed unmatched. The germline V gene has CDR1 MNHNS and CDR2 SASEGT. CDR3 length equals 16 residues. CDR3 sequence reads: CASSEWGQGTYNEQFF. CDR3 nucleotides: TGTGCCAGCAGTGAATGGGGACAGGGGACCTACAATGAGCAGTTCTTC.

The V and J genes are TRBV7-2 and TRBJ1-3; D is uncertain. CDR1 is SGHTA and CDR2 is FQGNSA in the germline V gene. Trimming cost V 5 bases and J 1 base, with 6 bases left between them. This CDR3 is built from 13 residues. The CDR3 is CASSGESGNTIYF. In DNA, the CDR3 is TGTGCCAGCAGCGGAGAATCTGGAAACACCATATATTTT.

V is TRBV9 and J is TRBJ2-1, with D unclear. Per the germline V gene, CDR1 is SGDLS and CDR2 is YYNGEE. The CDR3 length is 14 residues. Trimming pared 0 bases from V and 0 bases from J, leaving 4 bases between. DNA of the CDR3: TGTGCCAGCAGCGTAGACAGCTCCTACAATGAGCAGTTCTTC. Translating gives CASSVDSSYNEQFF.

J is TRBJ1-2 and V is TRBV7-2; D is possibly TRBD1 (5 bases). The CDR3 is made up of 14 amino acids. Germline CDR1 is SGHTA and CDR2 is FQGNSA. V was cut by 6 bases and J by 7 bases, with 18 bases left in between. The CDR3 sequence: CASRASTGTGGYTF. CDR3 DNA: TGTGCCAGCAGAGCTTCTACAGGAACGGGTGGCTACACCTTC.

The CDR3 loop is CASSVVAGGVTGELFF. As DNA, the CDR3 is TGTGCCAGCAGCGTAGTCGCGGGAGGGGTCACCGGGGAGCTGTTTTTT. The V gene is TRBV9, the J gene TRBJ2-2; 9 nucleotides line up with TRBD2. V shed 0 bases and J 4 bases; nucleotides not matched to a gene: 4. The CDR3 is made up of 16 amino acids. CDR1 and CDR2 (germline): SGDLS, YYNGEE.

The V and J genes are TRBV7-9 and TRBJ2-1, with D possibly TRBD1 on 6 matching bases. The V and J ends lost 5 bases and 8 bases respectively, with 19 bases between them. CDR1 is SEHNR, CDR2 FQNEAQ, per germline (reference sequence). The CDR3 totals 15 residues. The CDR3 loop is CASSLDSDPFYEQFF. Here the CDR3 DNA reads TGTGCCAGCAGCCTGGACAGCGACCCTTTCTATGAGCAGTTCTTC.

The chain combines TRBV30 with TRBJ2-7; 8 bases are shared with TRBD1. CDR3 length: 13 amino acids. J gave up 4 bases and V 2 bases, and 4 bases lay outside the gene matches. Germline loops: CDR1 GTSNPN, CDR2 SVGIG (reference sequence). DNA for the CDR3: TGTGCCTGGAGTAGGACAGGGCAATACGAGCAGTACTTC. Protein sequence: CAWSRTGQYEQYF.